The clone carrying this TCR beta chain has more than one count but fewer than ten. Its specificity is not known. This entry belongs to a study of cytomegalovirus exposure and HLA in healthy donors. Study-wide results and limits: Presence/absence analysis assumed near-uniform sequencing depth across donors.

In the PCR, 60 Vbeta and 13 Jbeta primers were used. The protocol was immunoSEQ multiplex PCR, while the TCRdb copy is restricted to in-frame clones and leaves out a portion. The sample shows about 180,000 clones, over 70% of them seen only once. This TCR was recovered from a man aged 30-40 years in good health and CMV-seropositive. Sequenced sample: PBMCs.

The CDR3 reads CASSWTSGSGNEQFF. CDR3 DNA sequence: TGTGCCAGCAGTTGGACTAGCGGGAGTGGCAATGAGCAGTTCTTC. This chain uses TRBV2 with TRBJ2-1; TRBD2 agrees at 13 bases. Per germline, CDR1 SNHLY and CDR2 FYNNEI. The CDR3 has 15 amino acids. The V segment lost 5 bases and the J segment 6 bases; nucleotides outside the gene matches: 4.